This TCR beta chain was captured by sequencing in a study of T cells in Graves' hyperthyroidism and ophthalmopathy. The wider study: The initial diagnosis was the point when peripheral blood was collected, ahead of any treatment. The study's findings and limits: Most clonotypes that expanded in the thyroid above 0.001 also showed up in blood. Separating ophthalmopathy from stable hyperthyroidism was achieved by a 13 V-J model.

Researchers amplified the TCR beta CDR3 regions from RNA transcripts. An initial round of RT-PCR targeting the TCR CDR3 relied on the HTBI primer set. MiXCR, run by TCRdb on the multiplex PCR reads, gives a single entry per CDR3 protein. The table has about 400,000 distinct CDR3 sequences, over 12% seen once. PBMCs were derived from 10 ml fresh peripheral blood. The table lists this clonotype with many counts. Antigen specificity is unknown. V shed 7 bases and J shed 2 bases, with 13 bases lying between them. The CDR3 totals 13 residues. CDR1 and CDR2 (germline): SQVTM, ANQGSEA. The rearrangement uses TRBV29-1 and TRBJ2-3; D perhaps matches TRBD2 (6 bases). Sequenced: blood. The sequence was obtained from a man aged 50 or older with Graves' ophthalmopathy. The DNA for the CDR3 is TGCAGCGCGACTAGTTTTCTCACAGATACGCAGTATTTT. It yields the protein CSATSFLTDTQYF.